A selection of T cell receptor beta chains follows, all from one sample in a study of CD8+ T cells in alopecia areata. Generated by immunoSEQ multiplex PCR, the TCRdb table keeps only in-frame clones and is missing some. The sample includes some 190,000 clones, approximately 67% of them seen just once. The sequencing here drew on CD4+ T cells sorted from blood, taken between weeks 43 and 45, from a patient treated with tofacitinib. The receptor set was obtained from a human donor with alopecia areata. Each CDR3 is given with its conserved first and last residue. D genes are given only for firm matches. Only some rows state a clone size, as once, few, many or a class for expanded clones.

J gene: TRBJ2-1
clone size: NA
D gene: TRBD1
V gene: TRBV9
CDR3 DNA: TGTGCCAGCAGCGCCCGGGACAGGGCCCCAAATGAGCAGTTCTTC
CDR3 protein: CASSARDRAPNEQFF

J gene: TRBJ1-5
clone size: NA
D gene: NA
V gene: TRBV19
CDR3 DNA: TGTGCCAGTAGTAGGGCCAATCAGCCCCAGCATTTT
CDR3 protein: CASSRANQPQHF

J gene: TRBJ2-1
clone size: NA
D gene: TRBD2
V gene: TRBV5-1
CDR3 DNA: TGCGCCAGCAGCTACTTTGGCGGGGGGGCCAGTAGTGAGCAGTTCTTC
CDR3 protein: CASSYFGGGASSEQFF

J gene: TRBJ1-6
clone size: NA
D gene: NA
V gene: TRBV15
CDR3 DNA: TGTGCCACCAGCAGCGATCAAATTTCACCCCTCCACTTT
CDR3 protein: CATSSDQISPLHF

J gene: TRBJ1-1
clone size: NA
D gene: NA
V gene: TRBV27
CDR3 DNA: TGTGCCAGCAGACGAATAGGGGCTATGAACACTGAAGCTTTCTTT
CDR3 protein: CASRRIGAMNTEAFF

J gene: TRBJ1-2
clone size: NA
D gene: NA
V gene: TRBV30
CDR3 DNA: TGTGCCTGGAGTGTCTGGGCTTCTAACTATGGCTACACCTTC
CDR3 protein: CAWSVWASNYGYTF

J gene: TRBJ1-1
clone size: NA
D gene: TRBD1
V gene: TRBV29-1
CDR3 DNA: TGCAGCGTTGTATGGGCAGGGGGATACACTGAAGCTTTCTTT
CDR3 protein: CSVVWAGGYTEAFF

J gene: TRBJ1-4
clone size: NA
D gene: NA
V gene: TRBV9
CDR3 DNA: TGTGCCAGCAGCGTAGGTCGAGGTGGAGGTTTCGCAGAAAAACTGTTTTTT
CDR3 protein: CASSVGRGGGFAEKLFF

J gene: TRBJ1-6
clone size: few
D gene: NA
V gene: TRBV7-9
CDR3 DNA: TGTGCCAGCAGCTCTCAACGAAGGGATTCACCCCTCCACTTT
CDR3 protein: CASSSQRRDSPLHF

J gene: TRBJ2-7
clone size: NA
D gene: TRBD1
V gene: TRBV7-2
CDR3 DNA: TGTGCCAGCAGCCGTGGGACAGGGCCGTCTTACGAGCAGTACTTC
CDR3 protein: CASSRGTGPSYEQYF

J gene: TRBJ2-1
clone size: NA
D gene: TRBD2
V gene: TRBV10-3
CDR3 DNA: TGTGCCATCAGTGGGTCGCCCAACGGGTTCCAGCGGGGGGACAATGAGCAGTTCTTC
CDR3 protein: CAISGSPNGFQRGDNEQFF

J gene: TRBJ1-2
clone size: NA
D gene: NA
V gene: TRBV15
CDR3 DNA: TGTGCCACCAGCAGAGAGGACAAGGGTGACTACACCTTC
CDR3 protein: CATSREDKGDYTF

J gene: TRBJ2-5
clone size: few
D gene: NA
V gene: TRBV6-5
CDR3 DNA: TGTGCCAGCAGTGCCATACAAGAGACCCAGTACTTC
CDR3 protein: CASSAIQETQYF

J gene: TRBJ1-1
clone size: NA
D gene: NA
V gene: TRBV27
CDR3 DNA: TGTGCCAGCAGTTTCTCCGGGACGCAACTCATGAACACTGAAGCTTTCTTT
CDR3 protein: CASSFSGTQLMNTEAFF

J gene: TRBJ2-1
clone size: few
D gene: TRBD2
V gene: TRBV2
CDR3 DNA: TGTGCCAGCAGTGAGCTAGCGGGGGTATACAATGAGCAGTTCTTC
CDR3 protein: CASSELAGVYNEQFF

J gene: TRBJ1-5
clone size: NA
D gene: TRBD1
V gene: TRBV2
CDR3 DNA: TGTGCCAGCAGTGAGGACAGGGTGAACAATCAGCCCCAGCATTTT
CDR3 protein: CASSEDRVNNQPQHF

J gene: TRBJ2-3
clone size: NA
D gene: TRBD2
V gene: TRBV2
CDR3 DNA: TGTGCCAGCAGGGGGACTAGCGGGGGCAGCACAGATACGCAGTATTTT
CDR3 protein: CASRGTSGGSTDTQYF

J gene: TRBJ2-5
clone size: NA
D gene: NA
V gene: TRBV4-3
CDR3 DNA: TGCGCCAGCAGCTCCGTCCGAGGGGCAGGCGGAGAGACCCAGTACTTC
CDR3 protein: CASSSVRGAGGETQYF

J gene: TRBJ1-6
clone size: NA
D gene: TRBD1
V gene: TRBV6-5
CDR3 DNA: TGTGCCAGCAGTTTTGCGCAGGGGGCAAGTAATTCACCCCTCCACTTT
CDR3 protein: CASSFAQGASNSPLHF

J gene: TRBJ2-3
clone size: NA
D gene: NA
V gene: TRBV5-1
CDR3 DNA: TGCGCCAGCAGCTCGCCCCCCACGGGACTCACAGATACGCAGTATTTT
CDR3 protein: CASSSPPTGLTDTQYF

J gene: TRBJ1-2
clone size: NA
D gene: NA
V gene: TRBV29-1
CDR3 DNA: TGCAGCGTTGTACCCGTAGGGTATGGCTACACCTTC
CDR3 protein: CSVVPVGYGYTF

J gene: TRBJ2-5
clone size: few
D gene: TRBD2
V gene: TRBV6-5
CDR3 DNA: TGTGCCAGCAGTTTCGGCGGGGGGGCGGCAGAGACCCAGTACTTC
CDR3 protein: CASSFGGGAAETQYF

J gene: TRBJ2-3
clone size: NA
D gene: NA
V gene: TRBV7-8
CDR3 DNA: TGTGCCAGCAGCTTCCTTACAGATACGCAGTATTTT
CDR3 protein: CASSFLTDTQYF

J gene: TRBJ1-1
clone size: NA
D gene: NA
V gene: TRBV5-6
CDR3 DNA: TGTGCCAGCAGTCGCGTTTCCGGCCGCGAAGCTTTCTTT
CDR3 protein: CASSRVSGREAFF

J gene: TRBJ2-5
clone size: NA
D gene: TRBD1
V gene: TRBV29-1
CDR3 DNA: TGCAGCGCTAGCCGGACAGGGGAAGGAGAGACCCAGTACTTC
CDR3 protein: CSASRTGEGETQYF

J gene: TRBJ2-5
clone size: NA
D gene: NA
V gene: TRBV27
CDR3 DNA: TGTGCCAGCAGTTTCCGCGAGACCCAGTACTTC
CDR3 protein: CASSFRETQYF

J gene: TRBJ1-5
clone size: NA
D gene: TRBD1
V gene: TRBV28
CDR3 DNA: TGTGCCAGCAGTTCTCCGGGACAGGGTTCGTACAATCAGCCCCAGCATTTT
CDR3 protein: CASSSPGQGSYNQPQHF

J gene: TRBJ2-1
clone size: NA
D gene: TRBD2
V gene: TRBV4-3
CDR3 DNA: TGCGCCAGCAGCCAAGATAGCGGGGTTGCTGAGCAGTTCTTC
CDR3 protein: CASSQDSGVAEQFF

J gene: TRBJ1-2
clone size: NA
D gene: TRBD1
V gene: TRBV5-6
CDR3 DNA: TGTGCCAGCAGCTTCAATGCAGGGGGAGGTGGCTACACCTTC
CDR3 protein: CASSFNAGGGGYTF

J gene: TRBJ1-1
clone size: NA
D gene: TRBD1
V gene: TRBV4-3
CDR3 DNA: TGCGCCAGCAGCCCTCAACAGGGGGCGAACACTGAAGCTTTCTTT
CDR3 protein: CASSPQQGANTEAFF

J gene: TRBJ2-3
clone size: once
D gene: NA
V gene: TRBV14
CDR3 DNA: TGTGCCAGCAGCCAAGAGGGGACGGCCCGCACAGATACGCAGTATTTT
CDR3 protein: CASSQEGTARTDTQYF

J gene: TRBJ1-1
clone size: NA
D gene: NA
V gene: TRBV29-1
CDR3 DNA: TGCAGCGTCGGAAGCAGGGGAAACACTGAAGCTTTCTTT
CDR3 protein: CSVGSRGNTEAFF

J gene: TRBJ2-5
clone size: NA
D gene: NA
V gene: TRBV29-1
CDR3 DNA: TGCAGCGTTATCGGACTACAGATCCAAGAGACCCAGTACTTC
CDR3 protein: CSVIGLQIQETQYF

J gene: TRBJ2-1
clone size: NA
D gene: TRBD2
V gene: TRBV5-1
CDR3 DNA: TGCGCCAGCAAAACTAGCGGCCTTGAGCAGTTCTTC
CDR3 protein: CASKTSGLEQFF

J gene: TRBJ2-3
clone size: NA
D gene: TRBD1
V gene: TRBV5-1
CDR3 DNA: TGCGCCAGCAGCTTGGTGTTGACAGGGTCTAGCACAGATACGCAGTATTTT
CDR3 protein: CASSLVLTGSSTDTQYF

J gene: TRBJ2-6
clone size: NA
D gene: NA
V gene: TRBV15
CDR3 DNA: TGTGCCACCAGCAGAGCCGACAGTGCGGCCAACGTCCTGACTTTC
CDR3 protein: CATSRADSAANVLTF

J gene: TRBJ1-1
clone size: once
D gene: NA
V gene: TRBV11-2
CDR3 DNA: TGTGCCAGCAGCTTAGATGTGGTAGCGAACACTGAAGCTTTCTTT
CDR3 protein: CASSLDVVANTEAFF

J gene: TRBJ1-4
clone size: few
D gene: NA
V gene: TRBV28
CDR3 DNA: TGTGCCAGCAGTTTTCCTATCGGGAGTGAAAAACTGTTTTTT
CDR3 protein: CASSFPIGSEKLFF

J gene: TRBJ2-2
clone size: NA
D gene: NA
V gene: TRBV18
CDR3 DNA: TGTGCCAGCTCACCACCCAACAATTCCGGGGAGCTGTTTTTT
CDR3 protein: CASSPPNNSGELFF

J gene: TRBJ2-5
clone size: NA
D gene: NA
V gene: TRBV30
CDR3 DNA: TGTGCCTGGAGTGTATCACAAGAGACCCAGTACTTC
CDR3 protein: CAWSVSQETQYF